Here is one TCR beta chain with its context. This entry comes from a study of CD8 T cells in Susac syndrome. About 0.45 to 1 ug RNA was reverse transcribed with random hexamers. The amplification used immunoSEQ multiplex PCR on TCR beta CDR3; it spanned 54 Vbeta and 13 Jbeta. TCRdb reprocessed the immunoSEQ multiplex PCR reads with MiXCR, giving one entry per CDR3 protein. This sample has about 84,000 distinct CDR3 sequences, with about 93% found just once. Both CD4+ and CD8+ T cells were negatively isolated, and TEMRA cells underwent FACS enrichment. This clonotype was sampled from a human donor in good health. Material for sequencing was CD8+ T cells from PBMCs.

DNA of the CDR3: TGTGCCAGTAGTCCCCGGGACACTTACTACGAGCAGTACTTC. Amino acids: CASSPRDTYYEQYF. This chain connects TRBV19 to TRBJ2-7, with TRBD1 as a possible D gene (6 bases). Germline V gene sequence: CDR1 LNHDA, CDR2 SQIVND (reference sequence). Trimming stripped 5 bases from V and 3 bases from J, with 14 bases between. This CDR3 has 14 residues.